This record looks at one T cell receptor (beta chain) sequence and its context. The data were obtained in a study of blood T cell repertoires in COVID-19. In the original analysis: Estimates of nucleated cell counts were drawn from the amplification of reference gene primers. Profiled with immunoSEQ multiplex PCR; TCRdb holds only in-frame clones, not every one. D and trimming were read from the DNA, whereas the V and J calls and clone size are those reported in that table. The sample yields almost 350,000 clones, roughly 86% seen once. This CDR3 region has 13 residues. CDR1 SNHLY and CDR2 FYNNEI come from the germline V gene. The V end was cut by 8 bases, the J end by 4 bases, with 15 bases between. Participant-given clinical history determined each cohort assignment.

The TCR sequence derives from a woman aged 25 to 45 who had been exposed to COVID-19. The sequenced material came from PBMCs or T cells enriched from blood (not recorded which). This chain uses TRBV2 with TRBJ2-7, with D perhaps matching TRBD1 (5 bases). The CDR3 DNA reads as TGTGCCAGCGAGGTGGACACGGCTTACGAGCAGTACTTC. Translated: CASEVDTAYEQYF.